This T cell receptor beta chain was captured by sequencing in a study of CD8+ T cells in alopecia areata. Once RNA had been extracted, it was reverse transcribed into cDNA to act as the sequencing template. Produced via immunoSEQ multiplex PCR; TCRdb's table is partial and in-frame only. The sample includes about 6,000 clones, none of them occurring once. Overall study findings and caveats: Elevated clonality characterized lesional scalp relative to normal scalp, particularly in alopecia totalis/universalis. Normal skin's resident alphabeta T cells are also sequenced in scalp samples.

Concerning this clone itself: What it binds is unknown. Genes and germline are mouse. The read terminates 4 residues before the CDR3 end, so the remaining end is supplied by the germline J gene.

Germline V gives CDR1 MSHET, CDR2 SYDVDS. Trimming shortened V by 6 bases and J by 0 bases, and 8 bases separated the two germline ends. This CDR3 comprises 13 residues. Sorting of pooled cutaneous lymph node cells was based on CD4, CD8alpha, NKG2D, NKG2ACE and other markers. V usage is TRBV29 and J usage is TRBJ1-2; D possibly corresponds to TRBD1 (5 bases). This TCR was sampled from a C3H/HeJ mouse with alopecia areata. Strain haplotype at MHC: H2-k. The sample comprised CD8+ T cells sorted from a lymph node. CDR3 DNA (partial): TGTGCTAGCAGCCAGGGTTCAAACTCC. Encoded protein: CASSQGSNS. The complete CDR3 protein is CASSQGSNSDYTF.